The T cell receptor beta chain under discussion was sequenced for a study of TIL therapy for anti-PD-1-resistant metastatic lung cancer. The time point was: pre-treatment sample, taken before nivolumab and TIL therapy. Pleural nodules or supraclavicular lymph nodes made up most of the excised metastases sampled. Enrollment ran from late 2017 to early 2020. CDR3 size: 15 residues. CDR1 is SGHRS and CDR2 is YFSETQ in the germline V gene. Trimming removed 0 bases from V and 0 bases from J, with 7 bases in between. Sequencing used immunoSEQ v3. Survey-level samples got approximately 1.8 million read pairs; deep-level samples got roughly 4.5-6.5 million. This table comes from immunoSEQ multiplex PCR, and its TCRdb copy is limited to in-frame clones, with some not included. The data show over 10,000 clones, less than 70% seen once.

V gene TRBV5-1 combines with J gene TRBJ1-3; D is uncertain. Sequencing used tumor tissue, obtained at baseline. The sequence was collected from a woman aged 25-80 years with non-small cell lung cancer. The CDR3, as DNA: TGCGCCAGCAGCTTGGATCTCAGCTCTGGAAACACCATATATTTT. This codes for CASSLDLSSGNTIYF.